These 19 T cell receptor beta chains came from one sample sequenced in a study of cytomegalovirus exposure and HLA in healthy donors. It was with 60 Vbeta and 13 Jbeta primers that the PCR ran. Produced via immunoSEQ multiplex PCR; TCRdb's table is partial and in-frame only. The table includes a few hundred thousand clones, 65% to 80% detected once. Material: PBMCs. These receptors originate from a man between 35 and 55 years old in good health and CMV-seronegative.

Written as DNA, the CDR3 is TGTGCCAGCAGTTCATTGAAAGGGGGCGGGACTGAAGCTTTCTTT. It specifies CASSSLKGGGTEAFF. The rearrangement links TRBV28 to TRBJ1-1; TRBD1 agrees at 7 bases. V shed 4 bases, J shed 5 bases, and the junction held 10 bases outside the gene matches. Germline V gene sequence: CDR1 MDHEN, CDR2 SYDVKM. The CDR3 totals 15 residues.

This chain connects TRBV28 to TRBJ2-7; D possibly corresponds to TRBD1 (6 bases). The ends were cut back, 6 bases at V and 4 bases at J, with 10 bases in the middle. This CDR3 comprises 12 residues. From germline, CDR1 is MDHEN and CDR2 SYDVKM. This CDR3 reads CASSTTGYEQYF. DNA for the CDR3: TGTGCCAGCAGCACTACAGGGTACGAGCAGTACTTC.

This clone was seen a single time. V usage is TRBV5-6 and J usage is TRBJ2-2; 9 bases are a match to TRBD1. The CDR3 extends over 14 amino acids. V gave up 7 bases and J gave up 6 bases; unmatched junction bases: 7. Germline CDR1 reads SGHDT; CDR2 reads YYEEEE. The CDR3 region has the DNA TGTGCCAGCTTGAGGGGACAGGGCGCCGGGGAGCTGTTTTTT. Translation gives CASLRGQGAGELFF.

This clone occurred once. The rearrangement uses TRBV29-1 and TRBJ1-4; no clear D gene. V lost 1 base and J 7 bases, leaving 7 bases between the germline ends. This CDR3 has 12 amino acids. The V gene's germline CDR1 is SQVTM and CDR2 ANQGSEA. The CDR3 reads CSVEARGEKLFF. In DNA, the CDR3 is TGCAGCGTTGAAGCGCGAGGTGAAAAACTGTTTTTT.

The chain employs TRBV7-9 and TRBJ2-5; 8 positions agree with TRBD1. V shed 5 bases, J shed 4 bases, and the junction held 12 bases outside the gene matches. From germline, CDR1 is SEHNR and CDR2 FQNEAQ (reference sequence). The CDR3 consists of 16 residues. The CDR3 bases are TGTGCCAGCAGCATAACAGGGGGAACCCCCCGAGAGACCCAGTACTTC. It codes for CASSITGGTPRETQYF.

This chain joins TRBV18 and TRBJ1-1; TRBD1 matches 9 bases. CDR1 is KGHSH, CDR2 LQKENI, per germline. The junction had 9 bases not matched to a gene; V was cut back by 1 base and J by 6 bases. The CDR3 has 16 residues. The CDR3 protein is CASSPLVGTGFAEAFF. The CDR3 DNA reads TGTGCCAGCTCACCACTGGTCGGGACAGGGTTCGCTGAAGCTTTCTTT.

CDR3 coding DNA: TGTGCCAGCAGTTACTCAGGAGGGGATAACGAGCAGTACTTC. Encoded protein: CASSYSGGDNEQYF. The chain employs TRBV6-6 and TRBJ2-7, with D possibly TRBD2 on 6 matching bases. This CDR3 contains 14 residues. Germline V CDR1 and CDR2: MNHNY, SVGAGI (reference sequence). V was trimmed by 0 bases and J by 5 bases, leaving 11 bases between them.

The chain uses TRBV9 and TRBJ2-1; D is undetermined. Per germline, CDR1 SGDLS and CDR2 YYNGEE. Trimming left V 0 bases short and J 5 bases short, with 9 bases between. This CDR3 contains 14 residues. The CDR3 loop reads CASSVAPLDNEQFF. The CDR3 DNA follows: TGTGCCAGCAGCGTAGCCCCGTTAGACAATGAGCAGTTCTTC.

The rearrangement uses TRBV18 and TRBJ1-5; D ambiguous. The CDR3 consists of 16 residues. V was trimmed by 5 bases and J by 1 base, leaving 15 bases between them. The germline gives CDR1 KGHSH, CDR2 LQKENI. As DNA, the CDR3 is TGTGCCAGCTCAGGTGAGGCGCGAGAGAGCAATCAGCCCCAGCATTTT. Its protein is CASSGEARESNQPQHF.

The chain has TRBV5-4 and TRBJ2-5, with 10 bases lining up with TRBD1. The germline V gene encodes CDR1 SGHNT and CDR2 YYREEE (reference sequence). Trimming at V came to 5 bases and at J to 1 base, leaving 8 bases not matched to a gene. The CDR3 covers 16 residues. The CDR3 bases are TGTGCCAGCAGTTCCGGGACAGGGGTCGGCCAAGAGACCCAGTACTTC. Residues: CASSSGTGVGQETQYF.

The J gene is TRBJ2-3, the V gene TRBV9, with 13 nucleotides matching TRBD2. The CDR3 sequence is 19 residues long. Germline CDR1 reads SGDLS; CDR2 reads YYNGEE. V trimming: 7 bases; J trimming: 4 bases; junction bases outside the gene matches: 18. The CDR3 loop is CASGRTSGGTLASSDTQYF. DNA of the CDR3: TGTGCCAGCGGGCGGACTAGCGGGGGTACTCTTGCCTCCTCAGATACGCAGTATTTT.

The genes are TRBV9 and TRBJ2-3; possibly TRBD1 for D (5 bases). The CDR3 length is 16 residues. Germline CDR1 and CDR2: SGDLS and YYNGEE. V shed 0 bases and J shed 3 bases, with 14 bases lying between them. The CDR3 spells CASSVGIMQGTDTQYF. The CDR3 coding sequence is TGTGCCAGCAGCGTAGGAATTATGCAGGGAACAGATACGCAGTATTTT.

The chain recombines TRBV7-3 with TRBJ2-1; maybe TRBD1 (5 bases). Germline V gene sequence: CDR1 SGHTA, CDR2 FQGTGA. The CDR3 extends over 14 amino acids. Trimming left V 2 bases short and J 6 bases short, with 11 bases between. Here the CDR3 DNA reads TGTGCCAGCAGCTTAGGGGCGTCCAGCAATGAGCAGTTCTTC. Its protein is CASSLGASSNEQFF.

The chain links TRBV29-1 to TRBJ2-5; the D gene is possibly TRBD1 (5 bases). CDR1 is SQVTM and CDR2 is ANQGSEA in the germline V gene. Trimming took 8 bases from V and 4 from J, leaving 11 bases between them. The CDR3 sequence is 11 residues long. The CDR3 coding sequence is TGCAGCTCCGTTACAGGAGAGACCCAGTACTTC. Translating gives CSSVTGETQYF. The entire variable domain, with the rest obtained from reference TRBV29-1 and TRBJ2-5, is as follows: SAVISQKPSRDICQRGTSLTIQCQVDSQVTMMFWYRQQPGQSLTLIATANQGSEATYESGFVIDKFPISRPNLTFSTLTVSNMSPEDSSIYLCSSVTGETQYFGPGTRLLVL.

The chain is built from TRBV6-1 and TRBJ2-1; 7 bases align to TRBD2. Germline V gene sequence: CDR1 MNHNS, CDR2 SASEGT. The CDR3 sequence is 14 residues long. The V gene end was trimmed by 8 bases and the J gene end by 2 bases; junction bases not matched to a gene: 6. The DNA of the CDR3 is TGTGCCAGCCTGCGGGAGAACCCCTACAATGAGCAGTTCTTC. Amino acids: CASLRENPYNEQFF.

V and J are TRBV10-2 and TRBJ1-6; TRBD1 agrees at 7 bases. Germline CDR1 reads WSHSY; CDR2 reads SAAADI. The V segment lost 2 bases and the J segment 13 bases; nucleotides outside the gene matches: 8. This CDR3 comprises 14 residues. For the CDR3, the DNA is TGCGCCAGCAGTGAGCCTGGACAGGCCGCTCCCCTCCACTTT. It codes for CASSEPGQAAPLHF.

CDR3 sequence: CASSPDRTVNTEAFF. The CDR3, as DNA: TGTGCCAGCTCACCGGACAGAACCGTGAACACTGAAGCTTTCTTT. The chain recombines TRBV18 with TRBJ1-1; possibly TRBD1 for D (6 bases). The length of the CDR3 is 15 residues. With 3 bases removed from V and 0 bases from J, the gap between germline ends came to 11 bases. Germline values: CDR1 KGHSH, CDR2 LQKENI.

This sequence joins TRBV5-1 and TRBJ2-1; 8 nucleotides line up with TRBD1. Looked up from germline, CDR1 is SGHRS and CDR2 is YFSETQ. V shed 0 bases and J 6 bases; nucleotides not matched to a gene: 5. The CDR3 loop spans 15 amino acids. The CDR3 sequence: CASSLVTGGSNEQFF. CDR3 bases: TGCGCCAGCAGCTTGGTCACAGGGGGTAGCAATGAGCAGTTCTTC.

The genes are TRBV27 and TRBJ2-7; D gene ambiguous. CDR1 and CDR2 from the germline V gene are MNHEY and SMNVEV (reference sequence). This CDR3 has 13 residues. Trimming pared 5 bases from V and 0 bases from J, leaving 8 bases between. CDR3 sequence: CASSPHSSYEQYF. CDR3 DNA sequence: TGTGCCAGCAGTCCCCACAGCTCCTACGAGCAGTACTTC.